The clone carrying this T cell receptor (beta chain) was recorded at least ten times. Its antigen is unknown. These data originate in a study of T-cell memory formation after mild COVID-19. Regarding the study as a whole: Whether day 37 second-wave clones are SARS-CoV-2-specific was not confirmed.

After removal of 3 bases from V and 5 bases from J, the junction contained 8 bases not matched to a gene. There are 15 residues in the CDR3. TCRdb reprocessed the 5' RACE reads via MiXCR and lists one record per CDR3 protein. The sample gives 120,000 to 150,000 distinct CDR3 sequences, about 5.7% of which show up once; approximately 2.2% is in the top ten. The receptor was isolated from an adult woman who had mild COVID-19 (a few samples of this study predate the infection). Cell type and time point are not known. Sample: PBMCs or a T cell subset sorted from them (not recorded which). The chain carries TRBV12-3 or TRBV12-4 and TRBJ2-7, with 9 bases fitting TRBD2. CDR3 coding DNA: TGTGCCAGCAGTTTTTTCCCCGGGACTAGCAACGAGCAGTACTTC. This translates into CASSFFPGTSNEQYF.